The following is a TCR beta chain sequence with its context. The antigen remains unidentified. The source of the sample is a study of monozygotic twins with inflammatory bowel disease. Study results and caveats: Discordant twins had repertoire similarity that did not differ from that of concordant twins, possibly from limited power.

Each sample had eight separate cDNA synthesis reactions. Reanalyzing the 5' RACE reads, TCRdb keeps one entry per CDR3 protein, without DNA. The sample includes about 450,000 distinct CDR3 sequences. Sequences were obtained from blood. This TCR was recovered from a human donor with ulcerative colitis or Crohn's disease, or a healthy co-twin of an affected twin (not recorded which).

CDR3 residues: CASSPDNTYGYTF. This sequence joins TRBV5-1 and TRBJ1-2; absent DNA, TCRdb's TRBD1 call cannot be checked. The CDR3 is 13 amino acids. CDR1 SGHRS and CDR2 YFSETQ come from the germline V gene.